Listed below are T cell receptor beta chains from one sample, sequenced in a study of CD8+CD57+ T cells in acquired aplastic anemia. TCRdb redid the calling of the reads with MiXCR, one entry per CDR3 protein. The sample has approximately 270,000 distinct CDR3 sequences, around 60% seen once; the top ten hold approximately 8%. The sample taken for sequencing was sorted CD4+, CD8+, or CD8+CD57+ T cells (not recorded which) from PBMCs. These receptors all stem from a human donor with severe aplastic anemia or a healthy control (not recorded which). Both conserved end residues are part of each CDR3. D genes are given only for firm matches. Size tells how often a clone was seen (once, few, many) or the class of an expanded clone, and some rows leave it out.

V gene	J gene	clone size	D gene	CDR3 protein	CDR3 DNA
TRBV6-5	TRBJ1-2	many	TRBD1	CASSSRTGRGYTF	TGTGCCAGCAGTTCCCGGACAGGCCGTGGCTACACCTTC
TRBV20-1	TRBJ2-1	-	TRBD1	CSARDPRGRNEQFF	TGCAGTGCTAGAGACCCCAGGGGGAGAAATGAGCAGTTCTTC
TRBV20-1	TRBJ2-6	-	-	CSARDRPGANVLTF	TGCAGTGCAAGAGACAGGCCTGGGGCCAACGTCCTGACTTTC
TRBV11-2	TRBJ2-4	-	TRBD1	CASSLGQGDGVIRYF	TGTGCCAGCAGCTTGGGGCAGGGGGACGGTGTCATTCGGTACTTC
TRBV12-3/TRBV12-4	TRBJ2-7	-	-	CASRTTGGEQYF	TGTGCCAGCAGAACCACCGGGGGTGAGCAGTACTTC
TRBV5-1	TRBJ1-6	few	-	CASTPGYGNSPLHF	TGTGCCAGCACCCCGGGTTACGGTAATTCACCCCTCCACTTT
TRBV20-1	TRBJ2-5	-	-	CSAGDTPRVYF	TGCAGTGCGGGCGACACACCGCGGGTGTACTTC
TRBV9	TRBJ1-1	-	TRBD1	CASSQLQGLVVEAFF	TGTGCCAGCAGCCAATTACAGGGGTTGGTCGTTGAAGCTTTCTTT
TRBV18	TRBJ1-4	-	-	CASSPGLQTGANEKLFF	TGTGCCAGCTCACCAGGGTTACAGACGGGCGCTAATGAAAAACTGTTTTTT
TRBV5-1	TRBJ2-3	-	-	CASSQDSGLLTDTQYF	TGCGCCAGCAGCCAGGACTCGGGACTTCTCACAGATACGCAGTATTTT
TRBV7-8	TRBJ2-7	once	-	CASSLGATYEQYF	TGTGCCAGCAGCTTAGGGGCGACCTACGAGCAGTACTTC
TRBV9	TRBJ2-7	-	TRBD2	CASSVSGTVYEQYF	TGTGCCAGCAGCGTTAGCGGGACGGTCTACGAGCAGTACTTC
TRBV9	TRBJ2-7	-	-	CASSVGSGSSYEQYF	TGTGCCAGCAGCGTAGGTAGCGGCAGCTCCTACGAGCAGTACTTC
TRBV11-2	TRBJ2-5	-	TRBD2	CASSQQGLSETQYF	TGTGCCAGCAGCCAGCAGGGACTATCAGAGACCCAGTACTTC
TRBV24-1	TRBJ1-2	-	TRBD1	CATSDPGTGMDGYTF	TGTGCCACCAGTGACCCCGGGACAGGAATGGATGGCTACACCTTC
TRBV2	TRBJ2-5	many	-	CASSESLRETQYF	TGTGCCAGCAGTGAATCCCTCCGAGAGACCCAGTACTTC
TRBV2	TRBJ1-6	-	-	CASSEGELSPLHF	TGTGCCAGCAGTGAAGGAGAACTTTCACCCCTCCACTTT
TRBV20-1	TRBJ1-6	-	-	CSARDRPNNSPLHF	TGCAGTGCTAGAGATCGACCCAATAATTCACCCCTCCACTTT
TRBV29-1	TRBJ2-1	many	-	CSVGTHGSYNEQFF	TGCAGCGTCGGGACTCATGGCTCCTACAATGAGCAGTTCTTC
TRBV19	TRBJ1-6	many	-	CASRPGGSYEGSPLHF	TGTGCCAGTAGACCCGGGGGATCCTACGAAGGGTCACCCCTCCACTTT
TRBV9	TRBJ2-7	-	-	CASSLAGQGGEQCF	TGTGCCAGCAGTCTGGCGGGACAAGGCGGGGAGCAGTGCTTC
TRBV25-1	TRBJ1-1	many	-	CASSEYRGEAFF	TGTGCCAGCAGTGAATATCGGGGTGAAGCTTTCTTT
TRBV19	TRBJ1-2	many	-	CASSITLQNGYTF	TGTGCCAGTAGTATCACCTTACAGAATGGCTACACCTTC
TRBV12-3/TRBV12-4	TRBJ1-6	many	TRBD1	CASSLTGDSPLHF	TGTGCCAGCAGTTTAACAGGGGACTCACCCCTCCACTTT
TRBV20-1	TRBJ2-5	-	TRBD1	CSAREQGAETQYF	TGCAGTGCTAGAGAACAGGGGGCAGAGACCCAGTACTTC
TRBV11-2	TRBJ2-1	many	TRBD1	CASSLAQGKGYEQFF	TGTGCCAGCAGCTTAGCACAGGGGAAGGGGTATGAGCAGTTCTTC
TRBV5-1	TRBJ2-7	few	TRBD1	CASSLGDSTSYEQYF	TGCGCCAGCAGCTTGGGGGACAGCACTTCCTACGAGCAGTACTTC
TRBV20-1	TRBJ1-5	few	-	CSAQGPNQPQHF	TGCAGTGCTCAGGGACCAAATCAGCCCCAGCATTTT
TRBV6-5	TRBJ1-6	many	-	CASSPTPRAYNSPLHF	TGTGCCAGCAGCCCCACCCCCAGGGCTTATAATTCACCCCTCCACTTT
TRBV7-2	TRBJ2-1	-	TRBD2	CASRGTGLASNEQFF	TGTGCCAGCAGGGGAACAGGACTAGCGAGCAATGAGCAGTTCTTC
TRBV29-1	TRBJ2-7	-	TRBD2	CSVGIGGSTVQYF	TGCAGCGTTGGTATAGGCGGGAGCACAGTGCAGTACTTC
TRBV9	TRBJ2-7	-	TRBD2	CASSSGTSGGLYEQYF	TGTGCCAGCAGTTCCGGGACTAGCGGGGGCCTCTACGAGCAGTACTTC
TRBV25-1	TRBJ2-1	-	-	CASTPGSGEQFF	TGTGCCAGCACTCCAGGTTCCGGGGAGCAGTTCTTC